Included here is one T cell receptor beta chain sequence, with context. The antigen remains undetermined. This entry comes from a study of human T cells and chemical hapten exposure. About the study: Patch testing placed 0.01% DPC on the upper back, with readings at 6 days. General study points: Unchanged with DPC sensitization were TCRs above 1 in 1000 frequency. Donors were affected by alopecia, so their immune reaction might vary from that of healthy individuals.

MiXCR, run by TCRdb on the RACE reads, gives a single entry per CDR3 protein. The data contain under 120,000 distinct CDR3 sequences, 8% to 13% of them singletons. Trimming removed 7 bases at V and 0 bases at J, with 16 bases between. Germline lookup yields CDR1 SGHTA and CDR2 FQGNSA. This CDR3 has 15 amino acids. Described time point: patch test 1, 2 weeks after DPC sensitization. Specified treatment: therapeutic diphenylcyclopropenone sensitization with weekly scalp DPC. It was from unfractionated whole blood that total RNA was extracted. J is TRBJ2-7 and V is TRBV7-2; D not certain. The source was whole blood, collected in connection with sensitization to the hapten diphenylcyclopropenone (DPC). The receptor's source is a woman in her forties with alopecia areata. Some clones in this sample may be carry-over from other donors' samples. The CDR3 protein is CASTQSPASSYEQYF. The CDR3, as DNA: TGTGCCAGCACCCAGAGTCCGGCAAGCTCCTACGAGCAGTACTTC.